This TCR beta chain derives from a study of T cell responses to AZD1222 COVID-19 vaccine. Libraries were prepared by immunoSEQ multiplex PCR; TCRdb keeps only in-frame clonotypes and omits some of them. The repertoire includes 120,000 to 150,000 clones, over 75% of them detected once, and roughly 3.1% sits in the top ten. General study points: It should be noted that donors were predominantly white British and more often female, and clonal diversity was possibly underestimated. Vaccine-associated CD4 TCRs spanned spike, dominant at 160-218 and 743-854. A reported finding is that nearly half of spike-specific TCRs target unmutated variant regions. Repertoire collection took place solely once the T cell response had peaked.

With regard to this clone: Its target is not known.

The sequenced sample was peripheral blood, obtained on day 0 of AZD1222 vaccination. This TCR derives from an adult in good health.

The CDR3 DNA is TGTGCCAGCAGCTTAGGGGAATACAATGAGCAGTTCTTC. This gives the protein CASSLGEYNEQFF. The rearrangement links TRBV5-4 to TRBJ2-1; D may be TRBD1 (5 bases). Germline assignment: CDR1 SGHNT and CDR2 YYREEE (reference sequence). V lost 2 bases, J lost 4 bases, and 7 bases lay in between. The CDR3 is 13 amino acids.